This record looks at one T cell receptor (beta chain) sequence and its context. Every participating donor gave one draw, a heparinised blood sample averaging approximately 120 mL. The entry originates in a study of beta chain features in type 1 diabetes. V lost 5 bases to trimming and J lost 1 base; unmatched junction nucleotides: 5. The germline CDR1 and CDR2 sequences are SEHNR and FQNEAQ (reference sequence). CDR3 length equals 14 residues. cDNA synthesis used the whole RNA isolate, giving expressed TCRB sequences. The read count averaged approximately 4 million across naive, central memory and regulatory T cell samples. TCRdb keeps only in-frame clones here, not all; method: immunoSEQ multiplex PCR. The repertoire holds around 240,000 clones, with about 63% as singletons.

The sequenced sample consisted of naive CD4+ T cells from blood. The V and J genes are TRBV7-9 and TRBJ2-7, with TRBD2 matching over 7 bases. The source is a man under 40 in good health. The CDR3 region is CASSRSGLSYEQYF. CDR3 DNA: TGTGCCAGCAGCCGCTCGGGACTATCCTACGAGCAGTACTTC.